Below are 21 T cell receptor beta chains sequenced from a single sample in a study of beta chain features in type 1 diabetes. What was sequenced were expressed TCRB transcripts, since all of the isolated RNA had been reverse transcribed. Clones were sequenced by immunoSEQ multiplex PCR, and TCRdb holds only the in-frame ones, with some missing. The sample has 300,000 to 450,000 clones, around an eighth seen once. The specimen was naive CD4+ T cells from blood. The receptors come from a man between 18 and 29 years old in good health.

This clone has only a few counts. V and J are TRBV18 and TRBJ1-2; D is perhaps TRBD1 (5 bases). Trimming shortened V by 3 bases and J by 6 bases, and 17 bases separated the two germline ends. Germline loops: CDR1 KGHSH, CDR2 LQKENI. The CDR3 totals 15 residues. CDR3 residues: CASSPQWAGKDGYTF. The CDR3 DNA follows: TGTGCCAGCTCACCCCAGTGGGCAGGGAAGGATGGCTACACCTTC. The full variable domain, its missing parts supplied by reference TRBV18 and TRBJ1-2, is NAGVMQNPRHLVRRRGQEARLRCSPMKGHSHVYWYRQLPEEGLKFMVYLQKENIIDESGMPKERFSAEFPKEGPSILRIQQVVRGDSAAYFCASSPQWAGKDGYTFGSGTRLTVV.

A few counts support this clone. The V call is TRBV5-1, the J call TRBJ2-6, with D maybe TRBD1 (5 bases). CDR3 length: 17 amino acids. Germline CDR1 SGHRS, CDR2 YFSETQ. V was clipped by 1 base and J by 0 bases, with 11 bases between them. The CDR3 protein is CASSLNRPYSGANVLTF. For the CDR3, the DNA is TGCGCCAGCAGCTTGAACAGGCCCTACTCTGGGGCCAACGTCCTGACTTTC.

This clone turned up a few times. V is TRBV30 and J is TRBJ1-6, with 8 bases that match TRBD1. This CDR3 has 15 residues. Germline CDR1 is GTSNPN and CDR2 is SVGIG (reference sequence). Germline trimming cut 1 base from V and 2 bases from J; bases unmatched to any gene: 1. CDR3 residues: CAWSATGAYNSPLHF. CDR3 DNA sequence: TGTGCCTGGAGTGCGACAGGGGCCTATAATTCACCCCTCCACTTT. Full variable domain (remainder filled in from reference TRBV30 and TRBJ1-6): SQTIHQWPATLVQPVGSPLSLECTVEGTSNPNLYWYRQAAGRGLQLLFYSVGIGQISSEVPQNLSASRPQDRQFILSSKKLLLSDSGFYLCAWSATGAYNSPLHFGNGTRLTVT.

This clone was seen more than once but under ten times. This chain joins TRBV7-9 and TRBJ1-3, with D possibly matching TRBD1 (5 bases). The CDR3 is 15 residues long. The germline CDR1 and CDR2 sequences are SEHNR and FQNEAQ (reference sequence). The V gene lost 4 bases and the J gene lost 2 bases, with 12 bases spanning the gap. CDR3 sequence reads: CASSSQGKAGNTIYF. The CDR3 DNA follows: TGTGCCAGCAGCTCGCAGGGCAAGGCTGGAAACACCATATATTTT.

This sequence joins TRBV27 and TRBJ2-2, with 12 bases matching TRBD2. Germline assignment: CDR1 MNHEY and CDR2 SMNVEV (reference sequence). CDR3 length equals 15 residues. V was clipped by 6 bases and J by 4 bases; unmatched bases: 3. The CDR3 here is CASRLLAGGTGELFF. The DNA for the CDR3 is TGTGCCAGCAGACTACTAGCGGGAGGCACCGGGGAGCTGTTTTTT.

The chain carries TRBV7-2 and TRBJ2-7; D is perhaps TRBD2 (6 bases). Per germline, CDR1 SGHTA and CDR2 FQGNSA. Trimming took off 5 bases at V and 0 bases at J, with 11 bases between the two ends. This CDR3 is 14 amino acids long. For the CDR3, the DNA is TGTGCCAGCAGCCGGGGCGGGGTCTCCTACGAGCAGTACTTC. Protein sequence: CASSRGGVSYEQYF.

This clone has a count of ten or more. Other DNA sequences in the same sample also yield this CDR3. The chain is built from TRBV29-1 and TRBJ2-7, with D possibly being TRBD1 (5 bases). The CDR3 extends over 12 amino acids. Between the trimmed V and J ends, which lost 4 bases and 0 bases, there was a span of 7 bases. Germline lookup yields CDR1 SQVTM and CDR2 ANQGSEA. CDR3 amino acids: CSVADSSYEQYF. The CDR3 DNA reads TGCAGCGTTGCCGACAGCTCCTACGAGCAGTACTTC.

This clone was counted a few times. This chain uses TRBV28 with TRBJ2-1; 7 bases fit TRBD1. CDR1 is MDHEN and CDR2 is SYDVKM in the germline V gene. The CDR3 sequence is 15 residues long. V lost 10 bases, J lost 3 bases, and 12 bases stayed unmatched. CDR3 residues: CAIERRDRDYNEQFF. CDR3 bases: TGTGCCATCGAACGCCGGGACAGAGACTACAATGAGCAGTTCTTC.

This clone appeared a few times. V gene TRBV10-3 combines with J gene TRBJ2-5, with 8 bases identical to TRBD1. V was clipped by 3 bases and J by 4 bases; unmatched bases: 4. The germline gives CDR1 ENHRY, CDR2 SYGVKD. The CDR3 runs to 14 residues. The CDR3: CAISDRDRGETQYF. The CDR3 DNA sequence: TGTGCCATCAGTGACCGCGACAGGGGAGAGACCCAGTACTTC.

V is TRBV5-1 and J is TRBJ2-5, with 14 positions matching TRBD2. CDR1 and CDR2 from the germline V gene are SGHRS and YFSETQ. The CDR3 runs 15 residues. Trimming at V came to 6 bases and at J to 4 bases, leaving 5 bases not matched to a gene. In nucleotides, the CDR3 is TGCGCCAGCACGAAGGGGACTAGCGGGGGAGAGACCCAGTACTTC. Translated: CASTKGTSGGETQYF.

V usage is TRBV30 and J usage is TRBJ1-5, with D uncertain. The CDR3 loop spans 14 amino acids. Germline V gene lookup returns CDR1 GTSNPN and CDR2 SVGIG (reference sequence). Between the trimmed V and J ends, which lost 4 bases and 2 bases, there was a span of 12 bases. CDR3 bases: TGTGCCTGGAATCTACAGTTCGGCAATCAGCCCCAGCATTTT. It specifies CAWNLQFGNQPQHF.

This clone was observed a few times. The chain joins TRBV30 to TRBJ1-5, with 9 nucleotides matching TRBD1. Trimming at V came to 6 bases and at J to 3 bases, leaving 12 bases not matched to a gene. The CDR3 sequence is 16 residues long. Germline V gives CDR1 GTSNPN, CDR2 SVGIG (reference sequence). The CDR3 loop reads CACSTPRTGVNQPQHF. CDR3 sequence (DNA): TGTGCCTGCTCGACCCCCCGGACAGGGGTCAATCAGCCCCAGCATTTT.

The V and J genes are TRBV9 and TRBJ2-1, with D perhaps matching TRBD2 (5 bases). Trimming took 2 bases from V and 4 from J, leaving 10 bases between them. The CDR3 is made up of 14 amino acids. Germline CDR1 and CDR2: SGDLS and YYNGEE. Written as DNA, the CDR3 is TGTGCCAGCAGCGTGGGAGACGGGTACAATGAGCAGTTCTTC. The encoded protein is CASSVGDGYNEQFF.

The chain joins TRBV30 to TRBJ1-2; D is ambiguous. Germline V gives CDR1 GTSNPN, CDR2 SVGIG (reference sequence). V lost 5 bases and J 4 bases, leaving 11 bases between the germline ends. CDR3 size: 12 residues. For the CDR3, the DNA is TGTGCCTGGTTAGAGAGATTCTATGGCTACACCTTC. This translates into CAWLERFYGYTF.

The rearrangement uses TRBV30 and TRBJ2-1; D not certain. The CDR3 loop spans 12 amino acids. V was clipped by 4 bases and J by 6 bases, with 10 bases between them. CDR1 is GTSNPN, CDR2 SVGIG, per germline (reference sequence). The CDR3 here is CAWTGGSNEQFF. CDR3 coding DNA: TGTGCCTGGACTGGTGGCAGCAATGAGCAGTTCTTC.

This clone showed up just a few times. The junction does not match germline at one end; this may be a read error. The gene calls are TRBV7-9 and TRBJ2-7; TRBD1 matches 8 bases. The CDR3 has 12 residues. Germline values: CDR1 SEHNR, CDR2 FQNEAQ (reference sequence). CDR3 in DNA: TGTGCCAGCAGCTTAGGCCGGGACAGGAAAACCTTC. Protein sequence: CASSLGRDRKTF.

This clone has more than one count but fewer than ten. The chain couples TRBV19 to TRBJ2-7; TRBD1 matches 7 bases. CDR1 and CDR2 (germline): LNHDA, SQIVND (reference sequence). The junction had 6 bases not matched to a gene; V was cut back by 6 bases and J by 4 bases. CDR3 length: 13 residues. The CDR3 region has the DNA TGTGCCAGTAGATCCGGCAGGGGGTACGAGCAGTACTTC. This encodes CASRSGRGYEQYF. Full variable domain (outside the CDR3, taken from reference TRBV19 and TRBJ2-7): DGGITQSPKYLFRKEGQNVTLSCEQNLNHDAMYWYRQDPGQGLRLIYYSQIVNDFQKGDIAEGYSVSREKKESFPLTVTSAQKNPTAFYLCASRSGRGYEQYFGPGTRLTVT.

This clone was observed a few times. V gene TRBV2 combines with J gene TRBJ2-1, with 12 bases lining up with TRBD2. The J segment lost 2 bases and the V segment lost 8 bases, leaving 4 bases of the junction unmatched. CDR3 size: 15 residues. Per the germline V gene, CDR1 is SNHLY and CDR2 is FYNNEI. CDR3: CASLGLAGTYNEQFF. The CDR3 nucleotides read TGTGCCAGCCTAGGACTAGCGGGGACCTACAATGAGCAGTTCTTC.

V and J are TRBV4-2 and TRBJ1-1; D is unclear. The CDR3 has 16 residues. V shed 0 bases and J shed 4 bases, with 15 bases lying between them. The germline V gene encodes CDR1 LGHNA and CDR2 YNFKEQ. CDR3 coding DNA: TGTGCCAGCAGCCAAGATTTCAACAGCCCCGGCACTGAAGCTTTCTTT. Protein product: CASSQDFNSPGTEAFF.

This sequence joins TRBV18 and TRBJ2-3; D gene uncertain. The CDR3 consists of 13 residues. Germline V gene sequence: CDR1 KGHSH, CDR2 LQKENI. V dropped 3 bases and J dropped 2 bases, with 6 bases sitting between them. The CDR3 spells CASSPTITDTQYF. The CDR3 DNA follows: TGTGCCAGCTCACCTACTATCACAGATACGCAGTATTTT.

The DNA of the CDR3 is TGTGCCAGCAGTTTAGAACCATCGGGGACCCAGTACTTC. Its translation: CASSLEPSGTQYF. The chain carries TRBV27 and TRBJ2-5; D is unclear. The CDR3 loop spans 13 amino acids. The germline V and J ends were trimmed by 2 bases and 7 bases, with 11 bases remaining between them. Germline-derived CDR1 and CDR2 are MNHEY and SMNVEV (reference sequence).